The T cell receptor (beta chain) described here comes from a study of cytotoxic CD8 clonotypes in ibrutinib-treated CLL. Study findings and constraints: Circulating CD8+ T-cell counts were tracked by baseline clonality, which exceeded that of age-matched healthy donors. Contraction or stability on treatment characterized the public clonotypes, which were uncommon.

Investigators sought sequencing depths of between 1 in 200,000 and 1 in 1 million T cells. Data came from immunoSEQ multiplex PCR; TCRdb stores just in-frame clones and leaves some out. This table has roughly 130,000 clones, under 95% appearing once. This CDR3 spans 16 amino acids. The V end lost 0 bases, the J end lost 1 base, and 11 bases lay between the germline ends. Germline V gene data show CDR1 as SGHRS and CDR2 as YFSETQ. Concerning this clone itself: The antigen remains undetermined.

This specimen was PBMCs, taken after 12 months of ibrutinib treatment. The TCR originated in a human donor with chronic lymphocytic leukemia. The chain recombines TRBV5-1 with TRBJ1-3; D possibly corresponds to TRBD1 (6 bases). CDR3: CASSLDPGTSGNTIYF. The CDR3 nucleotides are TGCGCCAGCAGCTTGGACCCCGGGACATCTGGAAACACCATATATTTT. Drawing the rest from reference TRBV5-1 and TRBJ1-3, the complete variable domain is KAGVTQTPRYLIKTRGQQVTLSCSPISGHRSVSWYQQTPGQGLQFLFEYFSETQRNKGNFPGRFSGRQFSNSRSEMNVSTLELGDSALYLCASSLDPGTSGNTIYFGEGSWLTVV.